This T cell receptor (beta chain) was identified in a study of blood T cell repertoires in COVID-19. Study-level background: The samples span acute and convalescent COVID-19 from the United States, Italy and Spain.

CDR3 length: 14 residues. Looked up from germline, CDR1 is MNHNS and CDR2 is SASEGT. V shed 2 bases, J shed 6 bases, and the junction held 4 bases outside the gene matches. Profiling relied on immunoSEQ multiplex PCR, and the TCRdb table lists in-frame clones only, not all of them. The table has 330,000 or so clones, roughly 87% seen once. Input material: peripheral blood. The clonotype comes from a woman aged 60-75 years with COVID-19, enrolled during active disease. The genes are TRBV6-1 and TRBJ2-1; 7 bases align to TRBD1. The CDR3 sequence is CASSEWDSINEQFF. DNA for the CDR3: TGTGCCAGCAGTGAATGGGACAGTATCAATGAGCAGTTCTTC.